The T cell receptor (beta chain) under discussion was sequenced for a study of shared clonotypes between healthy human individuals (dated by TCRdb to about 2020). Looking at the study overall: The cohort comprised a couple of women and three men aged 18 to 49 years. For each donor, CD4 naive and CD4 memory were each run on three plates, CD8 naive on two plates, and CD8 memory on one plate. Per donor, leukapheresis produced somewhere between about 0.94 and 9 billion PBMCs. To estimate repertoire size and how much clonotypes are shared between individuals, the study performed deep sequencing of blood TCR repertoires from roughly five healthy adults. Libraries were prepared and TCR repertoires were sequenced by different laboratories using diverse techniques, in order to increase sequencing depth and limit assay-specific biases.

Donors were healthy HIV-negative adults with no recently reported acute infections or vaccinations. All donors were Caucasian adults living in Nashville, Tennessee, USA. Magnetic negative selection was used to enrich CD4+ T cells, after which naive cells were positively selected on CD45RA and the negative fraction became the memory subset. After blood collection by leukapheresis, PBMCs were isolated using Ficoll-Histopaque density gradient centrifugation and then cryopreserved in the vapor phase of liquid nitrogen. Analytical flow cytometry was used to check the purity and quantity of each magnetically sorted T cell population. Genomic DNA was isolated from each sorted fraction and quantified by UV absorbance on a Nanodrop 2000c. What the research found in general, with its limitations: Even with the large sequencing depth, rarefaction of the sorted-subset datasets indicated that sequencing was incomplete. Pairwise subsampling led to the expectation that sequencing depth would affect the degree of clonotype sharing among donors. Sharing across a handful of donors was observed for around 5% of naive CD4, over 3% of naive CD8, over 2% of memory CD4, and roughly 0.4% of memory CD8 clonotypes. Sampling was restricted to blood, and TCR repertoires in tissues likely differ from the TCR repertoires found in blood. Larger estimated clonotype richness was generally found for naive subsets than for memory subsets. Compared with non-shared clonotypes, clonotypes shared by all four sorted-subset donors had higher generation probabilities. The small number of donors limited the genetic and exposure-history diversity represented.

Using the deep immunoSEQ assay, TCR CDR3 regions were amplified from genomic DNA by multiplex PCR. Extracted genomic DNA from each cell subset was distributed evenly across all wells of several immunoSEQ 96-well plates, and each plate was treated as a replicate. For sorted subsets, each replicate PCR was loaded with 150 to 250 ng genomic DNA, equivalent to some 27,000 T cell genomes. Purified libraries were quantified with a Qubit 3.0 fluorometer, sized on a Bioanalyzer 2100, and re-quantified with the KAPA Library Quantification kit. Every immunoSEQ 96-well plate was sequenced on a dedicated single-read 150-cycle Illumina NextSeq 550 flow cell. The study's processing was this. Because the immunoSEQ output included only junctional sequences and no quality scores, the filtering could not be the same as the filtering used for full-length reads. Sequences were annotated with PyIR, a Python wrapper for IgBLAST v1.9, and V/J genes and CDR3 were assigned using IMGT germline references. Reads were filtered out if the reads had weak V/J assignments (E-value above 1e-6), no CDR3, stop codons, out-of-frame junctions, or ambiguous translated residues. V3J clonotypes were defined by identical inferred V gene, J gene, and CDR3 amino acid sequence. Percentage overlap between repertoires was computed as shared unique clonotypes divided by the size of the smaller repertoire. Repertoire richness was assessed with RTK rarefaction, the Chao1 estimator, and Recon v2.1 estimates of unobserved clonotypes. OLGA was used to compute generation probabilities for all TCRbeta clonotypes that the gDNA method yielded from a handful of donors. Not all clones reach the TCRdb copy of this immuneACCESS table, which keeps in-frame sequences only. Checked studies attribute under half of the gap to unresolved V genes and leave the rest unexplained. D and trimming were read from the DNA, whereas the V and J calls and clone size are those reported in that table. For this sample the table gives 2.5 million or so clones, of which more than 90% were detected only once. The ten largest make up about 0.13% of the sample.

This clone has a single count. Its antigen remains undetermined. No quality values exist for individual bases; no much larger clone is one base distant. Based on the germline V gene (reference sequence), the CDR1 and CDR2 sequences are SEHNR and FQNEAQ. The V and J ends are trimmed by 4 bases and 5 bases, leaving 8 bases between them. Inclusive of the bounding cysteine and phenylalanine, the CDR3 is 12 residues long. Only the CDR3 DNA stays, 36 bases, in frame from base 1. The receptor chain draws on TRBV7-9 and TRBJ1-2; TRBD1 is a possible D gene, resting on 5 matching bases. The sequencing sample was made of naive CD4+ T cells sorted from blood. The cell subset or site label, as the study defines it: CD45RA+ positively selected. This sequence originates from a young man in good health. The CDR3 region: CASSSDTYGYTF. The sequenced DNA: TGTGCCAGCAGCTCGGACACTTATGGCTACACCTTC.